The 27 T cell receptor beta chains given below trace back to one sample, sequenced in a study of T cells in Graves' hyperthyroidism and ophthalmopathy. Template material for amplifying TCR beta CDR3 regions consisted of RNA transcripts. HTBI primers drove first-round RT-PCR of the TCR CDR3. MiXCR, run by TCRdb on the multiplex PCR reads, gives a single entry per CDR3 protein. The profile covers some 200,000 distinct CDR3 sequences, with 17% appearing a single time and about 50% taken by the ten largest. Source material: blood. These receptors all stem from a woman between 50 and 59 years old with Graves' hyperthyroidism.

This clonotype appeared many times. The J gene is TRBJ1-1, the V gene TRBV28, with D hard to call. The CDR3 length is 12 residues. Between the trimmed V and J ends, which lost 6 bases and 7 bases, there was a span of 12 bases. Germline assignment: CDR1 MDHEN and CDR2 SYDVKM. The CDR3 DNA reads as TGTGCCAGCAGATCTTCACAGTTTGAAGCTTTCTTT. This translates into CASRSSQFEAFF.

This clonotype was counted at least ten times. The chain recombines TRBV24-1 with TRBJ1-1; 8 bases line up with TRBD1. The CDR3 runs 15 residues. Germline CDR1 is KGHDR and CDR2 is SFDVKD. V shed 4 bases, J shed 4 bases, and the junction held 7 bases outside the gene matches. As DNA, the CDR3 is TGTGCCACCAGTGACCCGACAGGGGATCCCACTGAAGCTTTCTTT. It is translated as CATSDPTGDPTEAFF.

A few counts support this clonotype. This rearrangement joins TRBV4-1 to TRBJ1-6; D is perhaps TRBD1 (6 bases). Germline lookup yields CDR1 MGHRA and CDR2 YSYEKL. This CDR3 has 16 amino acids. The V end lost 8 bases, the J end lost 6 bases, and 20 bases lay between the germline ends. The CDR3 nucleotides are TGCGCCAGCGCAAGGTTGGGGGGCATACCTAATTCACCCCTCCACTTT. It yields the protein CASARLGGIPNSPLHF.

The CDR3 loop is CSVAGGAAGPSTDTQYF. The CDR3 DNA sequence: TGCAGCGTTGCGGGGGGGGCAGCGGGACCTAGCACAGATACGCAGTATTTT. The chain is built from TRBV29-1 and TRBJ2-3; 8 bases line up with TRBD2. Trimming cost V 4 bases and J 0 bases; bases outside gene matches: 12. The CDR3 length is 17 residues. The germline CDR1 and CDR2 sequences are SQVTM and ANQGSEA.

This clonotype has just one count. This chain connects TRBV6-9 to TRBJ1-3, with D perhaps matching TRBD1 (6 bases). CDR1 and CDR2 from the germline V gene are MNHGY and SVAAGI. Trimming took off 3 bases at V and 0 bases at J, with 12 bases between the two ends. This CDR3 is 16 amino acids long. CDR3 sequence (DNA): TGTGCCAGCAGTTACTCGAAGGGGGGCTCTGGAAACACCATATATTTT. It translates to CASSYSKGGSGNTIYF.

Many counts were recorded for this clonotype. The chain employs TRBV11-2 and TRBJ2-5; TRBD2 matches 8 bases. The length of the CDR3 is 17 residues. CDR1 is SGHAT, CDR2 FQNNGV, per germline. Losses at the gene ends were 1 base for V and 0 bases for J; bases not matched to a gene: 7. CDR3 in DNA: TGTGCCAGCAGCTTAGGTAGCGGGGTACCTTACCAAGAGACCCAGTACTTC. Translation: CASSLGSGVPYQETQYF. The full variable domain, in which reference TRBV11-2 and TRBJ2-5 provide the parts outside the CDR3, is EAGVAQSPRYKIIEKRQSVAFWCNPISGHATLYWYQQILGQGPKLLIQFQNNGVVDDSQLPKDRFSAERLKGVDSTLKIQPAKLEDSAVYLCASSLGSGVPYQETQYFGPGTRLLVL.

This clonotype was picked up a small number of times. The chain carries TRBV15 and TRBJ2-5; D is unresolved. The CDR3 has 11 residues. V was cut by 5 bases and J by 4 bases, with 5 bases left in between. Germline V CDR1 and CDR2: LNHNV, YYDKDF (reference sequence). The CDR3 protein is CATSARETQYF. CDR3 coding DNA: TGTGCCACCAGCGCCAGAGAGACCCAGTACTTC.

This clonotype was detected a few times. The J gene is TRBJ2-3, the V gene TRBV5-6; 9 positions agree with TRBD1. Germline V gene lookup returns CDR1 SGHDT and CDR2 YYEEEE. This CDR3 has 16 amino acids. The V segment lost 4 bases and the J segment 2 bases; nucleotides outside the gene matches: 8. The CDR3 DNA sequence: TGTGCCAGCAGCGACTCCGGGACAGGGTACACAGATACGCAGTATTTT. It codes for CASSDSGTGYTDTQYF.

The CDR3 coding sequence is TGTGCCTGGAGTACCGGGACAGGGGTTACTGAAGCTTTCTTT. Residues: CAWSTGTGVTEAFF. This chain uses TRBV30 with TRBJ1-1, with TRBD1 identical over 10 bases. Per germline, CDR1 GTSNPN and CDR2 SVGIG (reference sequence). The ends lost 2 bases at V and 5 bases at J; junction bases unmatched: 5. This CDR3 spans 14 amino acids.

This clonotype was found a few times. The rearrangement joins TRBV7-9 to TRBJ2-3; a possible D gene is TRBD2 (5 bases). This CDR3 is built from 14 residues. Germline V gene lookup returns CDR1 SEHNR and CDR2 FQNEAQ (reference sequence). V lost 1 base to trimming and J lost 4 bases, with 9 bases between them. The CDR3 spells CASSLVASPDTQYF. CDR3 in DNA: TGTGCCAGCAGCTTAGTGGCTAGCCCAGATACGCAGTATTTT.

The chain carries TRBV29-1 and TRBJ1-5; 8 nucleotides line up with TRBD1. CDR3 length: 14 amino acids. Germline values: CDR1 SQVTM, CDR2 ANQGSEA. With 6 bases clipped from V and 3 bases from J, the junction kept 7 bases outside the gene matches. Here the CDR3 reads CSVLTGGPNQPQHF. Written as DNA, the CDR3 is TGCAGCGTCCTAACAGGGGGGCCCAATCAGCCCCAGCATTTT.

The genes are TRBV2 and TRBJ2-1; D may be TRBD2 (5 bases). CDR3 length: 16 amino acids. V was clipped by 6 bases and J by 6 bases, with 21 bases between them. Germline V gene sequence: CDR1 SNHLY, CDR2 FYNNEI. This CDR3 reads CASRRPDSSLVNEQFF. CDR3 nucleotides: TGTGCCAGCAGACGACCGGACTCCTCCTTGGTCAATGAGCAGTTCTTC.

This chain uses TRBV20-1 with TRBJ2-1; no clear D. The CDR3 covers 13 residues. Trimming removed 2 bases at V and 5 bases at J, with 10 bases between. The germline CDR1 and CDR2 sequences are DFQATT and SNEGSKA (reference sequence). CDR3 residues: CSARHAMHNEQFF. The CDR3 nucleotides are TGCAGTGCTAGACATGCCATGCACAATGAGCAGTTCTTC.

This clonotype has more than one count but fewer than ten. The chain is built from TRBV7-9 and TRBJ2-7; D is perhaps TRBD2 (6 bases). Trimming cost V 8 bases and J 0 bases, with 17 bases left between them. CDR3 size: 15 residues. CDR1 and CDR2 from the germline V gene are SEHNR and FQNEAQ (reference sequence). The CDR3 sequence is CASSVVGLSSYEQYF. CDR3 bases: TGTGCCAGCTCGGTCGTTGGACTAAGCTCCTACGAGCAGTACTTC.

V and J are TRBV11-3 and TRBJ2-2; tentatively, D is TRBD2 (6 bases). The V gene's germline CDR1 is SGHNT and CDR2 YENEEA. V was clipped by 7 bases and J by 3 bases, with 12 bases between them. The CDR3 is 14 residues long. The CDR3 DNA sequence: TGTGCCAGCATCGGCGGGATGTACACCGGGGAGCTGTTTTTT. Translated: CASIGGMYTGELFF.

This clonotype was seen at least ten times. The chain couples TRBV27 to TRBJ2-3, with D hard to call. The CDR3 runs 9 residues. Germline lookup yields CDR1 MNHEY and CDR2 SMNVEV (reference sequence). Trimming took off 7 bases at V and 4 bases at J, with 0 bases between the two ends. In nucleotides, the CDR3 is TGTGCCAGCACAGATACGCAGTATTTT. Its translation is CASTDTQYF.

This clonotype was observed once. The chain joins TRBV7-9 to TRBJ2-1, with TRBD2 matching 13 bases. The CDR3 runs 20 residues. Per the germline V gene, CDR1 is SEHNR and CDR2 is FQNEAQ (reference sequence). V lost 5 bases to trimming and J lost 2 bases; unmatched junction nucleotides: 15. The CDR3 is CASSATPATSGRSPYNEQFF. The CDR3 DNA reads TGTGCCAGCAGCGCAACCCCCGCGACTAGCGGGAGGAGTCCCTACAATGAGCAGTTCTTC.

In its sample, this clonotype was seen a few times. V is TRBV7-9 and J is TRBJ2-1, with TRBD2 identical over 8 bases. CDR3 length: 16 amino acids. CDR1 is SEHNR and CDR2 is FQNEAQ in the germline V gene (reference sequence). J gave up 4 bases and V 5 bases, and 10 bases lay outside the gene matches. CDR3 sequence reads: CASSKDSGANYNEQFF. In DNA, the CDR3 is TGTGCCAGCAGCAAAGATAGCGGGGCAAATTACAATGAGCAGTTCTTC.

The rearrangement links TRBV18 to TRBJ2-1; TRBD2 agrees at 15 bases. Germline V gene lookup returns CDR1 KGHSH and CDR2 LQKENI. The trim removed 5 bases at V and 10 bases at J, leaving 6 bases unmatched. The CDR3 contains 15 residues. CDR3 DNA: TGTGCCAGCTCAAGGGGACTAGCGGGAGGATGGGAGCAGTTCTTC. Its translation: CASSRGLAGGWEQFF.

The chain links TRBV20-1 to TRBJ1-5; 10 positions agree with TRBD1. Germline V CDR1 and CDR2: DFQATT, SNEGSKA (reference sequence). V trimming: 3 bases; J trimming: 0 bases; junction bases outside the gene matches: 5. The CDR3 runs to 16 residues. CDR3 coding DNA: TGCAGTGCTAGGGGGACAGGGGAAAATAGCAATCAGCCCCAGCATTTT. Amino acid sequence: CSARGTGENSNQPQHF.

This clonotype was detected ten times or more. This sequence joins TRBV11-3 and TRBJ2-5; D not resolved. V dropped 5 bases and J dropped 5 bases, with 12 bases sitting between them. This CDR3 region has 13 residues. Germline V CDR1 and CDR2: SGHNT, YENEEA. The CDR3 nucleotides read TGTGCCAGCAGCCTCCAGGCATCGGAGACCCAGTACTTC. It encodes CASSLQASETQYF.

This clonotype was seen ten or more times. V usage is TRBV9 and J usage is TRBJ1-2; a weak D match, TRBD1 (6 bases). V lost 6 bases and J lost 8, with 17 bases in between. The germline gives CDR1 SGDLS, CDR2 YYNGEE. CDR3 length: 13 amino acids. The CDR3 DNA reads TGTGCCAGCACGCTGACAGGCTTGCGAGGCTACACCTTC. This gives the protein CASTLTGLRGYTF.

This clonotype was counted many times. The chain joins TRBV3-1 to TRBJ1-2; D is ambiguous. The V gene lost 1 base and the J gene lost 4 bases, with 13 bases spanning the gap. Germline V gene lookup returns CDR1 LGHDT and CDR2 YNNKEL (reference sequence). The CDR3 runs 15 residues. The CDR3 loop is CASSQARGGFYGYTF. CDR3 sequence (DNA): TGTGCCAGCAGCCAAGCCCGGGGAGGTTTCTATGGCTACACCTTC.

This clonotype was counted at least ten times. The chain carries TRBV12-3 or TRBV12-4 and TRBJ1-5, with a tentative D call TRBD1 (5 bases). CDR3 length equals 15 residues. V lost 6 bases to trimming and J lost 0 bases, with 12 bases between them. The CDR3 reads CASRPTEHSNQPQHF. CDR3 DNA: TGTGCCAGCAGACCGACAGAGCATAGCAATCAGCCCCAGCATTTT.

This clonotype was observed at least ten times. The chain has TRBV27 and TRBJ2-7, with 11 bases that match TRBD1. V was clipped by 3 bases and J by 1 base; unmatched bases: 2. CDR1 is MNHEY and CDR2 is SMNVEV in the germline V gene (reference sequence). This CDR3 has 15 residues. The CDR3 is CASSFGTGGSYEQYF. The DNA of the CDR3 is TGTGCCAGCAGTTTTGGGACAGGGGGTTCCTACGAGCAGTACTTC.

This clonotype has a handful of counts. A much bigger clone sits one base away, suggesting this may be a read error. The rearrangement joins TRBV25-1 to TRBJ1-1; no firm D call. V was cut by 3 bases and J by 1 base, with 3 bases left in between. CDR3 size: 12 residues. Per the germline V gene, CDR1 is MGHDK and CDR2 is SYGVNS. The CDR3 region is CASSERNTEAFF. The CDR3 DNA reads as TGTGCCAGCAGTGAGAGGAACACTGAAGCTTTCTTT. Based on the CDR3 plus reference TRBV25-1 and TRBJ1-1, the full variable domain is EADIYQTPRYLVIGTGKKITLECSQTMGHDKMYWYQQDPGMELHLIHYSYGVNSTEKGDLSSESTVSRIRTEHFPLTLESARPSHTSQYLCASSERNTEAFFGQGTRLTVV.

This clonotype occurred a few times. CDR3 protein: CASSYTGTGNTEAFF. CDR3 sequence (DNA): TGTGCCAGCAGTTACACTGGGACAGGGAACACTGAAGCTTTCTTT. The J gene is TRBJ1-1, the V gene TRBV6-5, with 8 bases identical to TRBD1. The V segment lost 2 bases and the J segment 1 base; nucleotides outside the gene matches: 3. Germline V gives CDR1 MNHEY, CDR2 SVGAGI. CDR3 length equals 15 residues.